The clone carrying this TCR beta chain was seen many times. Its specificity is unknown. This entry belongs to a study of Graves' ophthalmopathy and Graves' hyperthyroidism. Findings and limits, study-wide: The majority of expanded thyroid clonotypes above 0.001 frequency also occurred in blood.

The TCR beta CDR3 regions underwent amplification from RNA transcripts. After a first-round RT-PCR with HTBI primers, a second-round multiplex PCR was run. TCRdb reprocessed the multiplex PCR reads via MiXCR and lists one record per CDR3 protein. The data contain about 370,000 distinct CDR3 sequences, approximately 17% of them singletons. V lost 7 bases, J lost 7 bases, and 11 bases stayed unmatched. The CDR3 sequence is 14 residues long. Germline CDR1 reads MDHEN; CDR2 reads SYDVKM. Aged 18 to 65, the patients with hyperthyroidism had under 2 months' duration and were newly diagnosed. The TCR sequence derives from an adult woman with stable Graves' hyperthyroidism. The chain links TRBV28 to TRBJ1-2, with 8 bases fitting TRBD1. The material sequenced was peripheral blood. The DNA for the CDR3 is TGTGCCAGCACCGCCCAAGACAGGGGTAGTGGCTACACCTTC. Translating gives CASTAQDRGSGYTF.